These 5 T cell receptor beta chains came from one sample sequenced in a study of blood T cell repertoires in COVID-19. Using immunoSEQ multiplex PCR, the repertoire was profiled, and TCRdb retains in-frame clones only, with some absent. This table has around 250,000 clones, over 70% appearing once. The sequenced material came from PBMCs or T cells enriched from blood (not recorded which). All receptors derive from a woman in her forties who had been exposed to COVID-19.

The V gene is TRBV27, the J gene TRBJ2-5; D uncertain. V lost 5 bases, J lost 5 bases, and 6 bases lay in between. The CDR3 has 11 amino acids. Germline V CDR1 and CDR2: MNHEY, SMNVEV (reference sequence). The CDR3 protein is CASSSRETQYF. Here the CDR3 DNA reads TGTGCCAGCAGTAGCCGGGAGACCCAGTACTTC.

The gene calls are TRBV14 and TRBJ1-5, with D unclear. The CDR3 consists of 12 residues. In germline, CDR1 is SGHDN, CDR2 FVKESK. Trimming cost V 2 bases and J 4 bases, with 3 bases left between them. CDR3 DNA: TGTGCCAGCAGCCAACCGAATCAGCCCCAGCATTTT. Its translation is CASSQPNQPQHF.

The chain links TRBV3-1 (or the pseudogene TRBV3-2) to TRBJ2-1; TRBD2 agrees at 8 bases. The CDR3 runs to 16 residues. The ends lost 4 bases at V and 2 bases at J; junction bases unmatched: 7. Germline V lookup: CDR1 LGHDT, CDR2 YNNKEL (reference sequence). CDR3 DNA: TGTGCCAGCAGCCTAGCGTCGGGGGGGGCCTACAATGAGCAGTTCTTC. This codes for CASSLASGGAYNEQFF.

The chain links TRBV4-1 to TRBJ1-2; D ambiguous. V was clipped by 2 bases and J by 8 bases, with 9 bases between them. The CDR3 extends over 12 amino acids. Looked up from germline, CDR1 is MGHRA and CDR2 is YSYEKL. This CDR3 is CASSQPATGYTF. The CDR3 bases are TGCGCCAGCAGCCAACCTGCTACCGGCTACACCTTC.

The genes are TRBV29-1 and TRBJ2-7; D unresolved. This CDR3 has 12 residues. Germline CDR1 reads SQVTM; CDR2 reads ANQGSEA. Trimming shortened V by 6 bases and J by 0 bases, and 9 bases separated the two germline ends. The CDR3 here is CSVADNSYEQYF. CDR3 bases: TGCAGCGTGGCCGACAACTCCTACGAGCAGTACTTC.